Presented here are 5 T cell receptor beta chains from one specimen sequenced in a study of brain metastases from non-small cell lung cancer. Profiling relied on immunoSEQ multiplex PCR, and the TCRdb table lists in-frame clones only, not all of them. The sample has 2,500 or so clones, approximately 82% seen once. Material: primary lung tumor tissue. These receptor sequences come from a donor at least 40 years old with non-small cell lung cancer.

The J gene is TRBJ1-1, the V gene TRBV6-5; maybe TRBD1 (5 bases). There are 13 residues in the CDR3. Germline V CDR1 and CDR2: MNHEY, SVGAGI. V was pared by 5 bases and J by 1 base, with 8 bases between. CDR3 amino acids: CASSPGRNTEAFF. The CDR3 nucleotides are TGTGCCAGCAGTCCGGGACGGAACACTGAAGCTTTCTTT.

This clone rates as hyperexpanded. J is TRBJ1-1 and V is TRBV9; 8 bases match TRBD1. V gave up 4 bases and J gave up 4 bases; unmatched junction bases: 6. From germline, CDR1 is SGDLS and CDR2 YYNGEE. The CDR3 totals 14 residues. The CDR3 coding sequence is TGTGCCAGCAGCTACGGCACAGGGGGCACTGAAGCTTTCTTT. This translates into CASSYGTGGTEAFF.

J is TRBJ1-1 and V is TRBV30, with a tentative D call TRBD1 (5 bases). Per the germline V gene, CDR1 is GTSNPN and CDR2 is SVGIG (reference sequence). The length of the CDR3 is 13 residues. Trimming pared 2 bases from V and 4 bases from J, leaving 11 bases between. The CDR3 DNA follows: TGTGCCTGGAGTAAAAATGGGGGCACTGAAGCTTTCTTT. Translated: CAWSKNGGTEAFF.

This sequence joins TRBV5-4 and TRBJ2-1; 7 nucleotides match TRBD1. The CDR3 extends over 11 amino acids. Germline V lookup: CDR1 SGHNT, CDR2 YYREEE (reference sequence). Trimming at V came to 4 bases and at J to 15 bases, leaving 7 bases not matched to a gene. CDR3 loop: CASSDGTVLFF. CDR3 in DNA: TGTGCCAGCAGCGACGGGACAGTTCTGTTCTTC. Based on the CDR3 plus reference TRBV5-4 and TRBJ2-1, the full variable domain is ETGVTQSPTHLIKTRGQQVTLRCSSQSGHNTVSWYQQALGQGPQFIFQYYREEENGRGNFPPRFSGLQFPNYSSELNVNALELDDSALYLCASSDGTVLFFGPGTRLTVL.

The rearrangement joins TRBV7-9 to TRBJ1-5; no reliable D call. Germline lookup yields CDR1 SEHNR and CDR2 FQNEAQ (reference sequence). The CDR3 has 13 residues. Trimming removed 1 base at V and 9 bases at J, with 10 bases between. The CDR3 sequence is CASSLEQFGPQHF. Here the CDR3 DNA reads TGTGCCAGCAGCTTAGAGCAGTTTGGGCCCCAGCATTTT. The variable domain in full, with the rest retrieved from reference TRBV7-9 and TRBJ1-5, is DTGVSQNPRHKITKRGQNVTFRCDPISEHNRLYWYRQTLGQGPEFLTYFQNEAQLEKSRLLSDRFSAERPKGSFSTLEIQRTEQGDSAMYLCASSLEQFGPQHFGDGTRLSIL.